This T cell receptor beta chain originates from a study of cytomegalovirus exposure and HLA in healthy donors. Study findings and constraints: In vitro checks showed that a few CMV-associated chains really do target CMV antigens.

PCR amplification relied on 60 Vbeta primers (plus 13 Jbeta primers). In the study's own analysis: In a later analysis, some 10 million of approximately 80 million unique beta chains occurred in at least two donors. The table came from immunoSEQ multiplex PCR; TCRdb's copy has only in-frame clones and leaves some out. V and J calls and clone size are copied from that table; D and trimming were computed from the DNA. The sample consists of around 140,000 clones, 80% of them appearing once. As regards this clone: Its antigen is as yet unknown.

Germline V gene data show CDR1 as MDHEN and CDR2 as SYDVKM. Deletions cut 7 bases from V and 0 bases from J, with 10 bases between. CDR3 length equals 14 residues. This TCR derives from a man between 40 and 49 years old in good health and CMV-seronegative. V and J are TRBV28 and TRBJ1-5; D is uncertain. Sequenced sample: PBMCs. CDR3 region: CASKKRNSNQPQHF. CDR3 nucleotide sequence: TGTGCCAGCAAGAAGCGAAATAGCAATCAGCCCCAGCATTTT. Supplemented by reference TRBV28 and TRBJ1-5, the full variable domain reads DVKVTQSSRYLVKRTGEKVFLECVQDMDHENMFWYRQDPGLGLRLIYFSYDVKMKEKGDIPEGYSVSREKKERFSLILESASTNQTSMYLCASKKRNSNQPQHFGDGTRLSIL.